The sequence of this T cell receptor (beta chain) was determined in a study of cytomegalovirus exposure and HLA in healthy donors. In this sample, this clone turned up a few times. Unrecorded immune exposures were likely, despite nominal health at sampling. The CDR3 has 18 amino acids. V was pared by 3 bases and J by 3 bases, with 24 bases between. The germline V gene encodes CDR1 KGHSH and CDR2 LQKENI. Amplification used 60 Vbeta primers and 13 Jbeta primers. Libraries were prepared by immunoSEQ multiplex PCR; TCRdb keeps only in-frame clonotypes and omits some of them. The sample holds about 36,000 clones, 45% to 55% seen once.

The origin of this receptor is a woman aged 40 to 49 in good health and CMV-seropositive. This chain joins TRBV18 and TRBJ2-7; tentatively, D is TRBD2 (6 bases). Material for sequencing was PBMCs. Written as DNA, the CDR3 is TGTGCCAGCTCACCGGGGGGAGCGGCTCGGGTAGGCTTCTACGAGCAGTACTTC. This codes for CASSPGGAARVGFYEQYF.